This TCR beta chain is from a study of identical twins. The CDR3 is 16 amino acids. The V gene's germline CDR1 is MNHNS and CDR2 SASEGT. The V and J ends lost 2 bases and 1 base respectively, with 9 bases between them. TCRdb itself ran the 5' RACE reads through MiXCR, one entry per CDR3 protein. This table has 600,000 to 700,000 distinct CDR3 sequences, around 20% appearing once. These same records also appear under a second study, on T cells expressing NK-cell markers. That study reports: The sorts in several experiments were restricted to alpha-beta TCR T cells by an anti-gamma-delta TCR antibody. A handful of donors showed these clonotypes also leading the CD3+CD56-NKG2C+ fraction. HCMV specificity of expanded NKG2C+ T cell clones remained unclear.

Sequencing used PBMCs. The sequence was obtained from a woman between 18 and 29 years old in good health. The chain couples TRBV6-1 to TRBJ2-6; no definite D call. In nucleotides, the CDR3 is TGTGCCAGCAGTGAACCTGGCCTATCTGGGGCCAACGTCCTGACTTTC. Residues: CASSEPGLSGANVLTF.